This T cell receptor (beta chain) was sequenced for a study of CD8 T cells in Susac syndrome. Random hexamers served to reverse transcribe roughly 0.45 to 1 ug RNA. TCRdb independently ran MiXCR on the immunoSEQ multiplex PCR reads; one entry per CDR3 protein. The data show roughly 130,000 distinct CDR3 sequences, roughly 94% seen once. CDR3 length: 17 amino acids. Germline V lookup: CDR1 SGHTA, CDR2 FQGNSA. Trimming at V came to 3 bases and at J to 4 bases, leaving 10 bases not matched to a gene. The clonotype originates from a human donor with multiple sclerosis. The J gene is TRBJ2-5, the V gene TRBV7-2; 11 bases agree with TRBD2. The sequenced material came from CD4+ T cells from PBMCs. The CDR3 DNA reads as TGTGCCAGCAGCTTCGGGAGTAGCGGGAGGGCCGGAGAGACCCAGTACTTC. Translation gives CASSFGSSGRAGETQYF.